The rows below give T cell receptor beta chains drawn from one sample of a study of shared clonotypes between healthy human individuals. Data came from immunoSEQ multiplex PCR; TCRdb stores just in-frame clones and leaves some out. The data contain 1 million to 1.3 million clones, 78% of them seen just once; the ten biggest clones take up 0.6% to 0.75%. The sequencing input was memory CD4+ T cells from PBMCs. The receptors come from a man aged 18 to 30 in good health. Some clones in this sample may be carry-over from other donors' samples. Both conserved end residues are part of each CDR3. The D gene is left open where the match is weak. Size is omitted from some rows. Given values are once, few, many or a class for expanded clones.

v_gene	abundance	d_gene	j_gene	CDR3aa	CDR3nt
TRBV9	few	TRBD2	TRBJ2-1	CASSSGLAGVNEQFF	TGTGCCAGCAGCAGTGGACTAGCGGGAGTCAATGAGCAGTTCTTC
TRBV7-3	.	TRBD2	TRBJ2-1	CASSLLGTSGSGEQFF	TGTGCCAGCAGTCTACTAGGGACTAGCGGGTCCGGGGAGCAGTTCTTC
TRBV7-8	.	.	TRBJ1-5	CASSPTRGLSNQPQHF	TGTGCCAGCAGCCCCACCAGGGGACTTAGCAATCAGCCCCAGCATTTT
TRBV6-5	.	.	TRBJ2-7	CASSYFGSGEQYF	TGTGCCAGCAGTTACTTTGGGTCGGGGGAGCAGTACTTC
TRBV6-5	.	.	TRBJ1-3	CASRPRVAGNTIYF	TGTGCCAGCAGGCCTAGGGTGGCTGGAAACACCATATATTTT
TRBV6-5	once	.	TRBJ2-3	CASSGRRGGDTQYF	TGTGCCAGCAGCGGACGTCGGGGAGGAGATACGCAGTATTTT
TRBV5-1	.	TRBD2	TRBJ2-1	CASSLASGPYNEQFF	TGCGCCAGCAGCTTGGCTAGCGGACCGTACAATGAGCAGTTCTTC
TRBV28	.	.	TRBJ2-7	CASSLSQTGSYEQYF	TGTGCCAGCAGTTTAAGCCAGACTGGATCCTACGAGCAGTACTTC
TRBV11-2	.	TRBD2	TRBJ2-1	CASRGASGTYNEQFF	TGTGCCAGCAGGGGGGCTAGCGGGACCTACAATGAGCAGTTCTTC
TRBV30	.	TRBD1	TRBJ1-4	CAWNRDRAEGKLFF	TGTGCCTGGAATAGAGACAGGGCCGAAGGAAAACTGTTTTTT
TRBV6-1	.	.	TRBJ2-1	CASTPLEFNNEQFF	TGTGCCAGCACACCGCTGGAATTTAACAATGAGCAGTTCTTC
TRBV30	.	.	TRBJ1-3	CAWRPTLSGNTIYF	TGTGCCTGGCGCCCCACCCTCTCTGGAAACACCATATATTTT
TRBV18	.	TRBD1	TRBJ1-4	CASSPGGTVTNEKLFF	TGTGCCAGCTCACCTGGTGGGACAGTTACTAATGAAAAACTGTTTTTT
TRBV6-6	.	.	TRBJ2-2	CACGDLNTGELFF	TGTGCCTGCGGGGACTTAAACACCGGGGAGCTGTTTTTT
TRBV7-2	once	.	TRBJ2-5	CASSLGLRETQYF	TGTGCCAGCAGCCTGGGCCTTAGGGAGACCCAGTACTTC
TRBV10-3	few	.	TRBJ1-2	CATTGLGYGYTF	TGTGCCACCACAGGGTTAGGGTATGGCTACACCTTC
TRBV7-6	.	.	TRBJ2-7	CASSLRSSGAYYEQYF	TGTGCCAGCAGCTTAAGGTCGTCAGGGGCATATTACGAGCAGTACTTC
TRBV7-8	.	TRBD2	TRBJ2-7	CASSLSLLPAGEGEQYF	TGTGCCAGCAGCCTATCATTGCTTCCAGCGGGAGAGGGCGAGCAGTACTTC
TRBV30	few	.	TRBJ1-4	CAWSVSAGASEKLFF	TGTGCCTGGAGTGTTTCCGCGGGGGCGAGTGAAAAACTGTTTTTT
TRBV5-1	.	TRBD2	TRBJ2-7	CASSLLGLAGAEQYF	TGCGCCAGCAGCTTATTGGGACTAGCGGGAGCCGAGCAGTACTTC
TRBV4-1	many	.	TRBJ2-1	CASSQLPGPPAFF	TGCGCCAGCAGCCAGCTCCCGGGACCCCCCGCGTTCTTC
TRBV4-1	.	.	TRBJ1-1	CASSQVGGASTEAFF	TGCGCCAGCAGCCAAGTTGGCGGGGCAAGCACTGAGGCTTTCTTT
TRBV5-4	.	TRBD1	TRBJ2-7	CASSSLTPGQGGTPYEQYF	TGTGCCAGCAGCTCACTAACTCCGGGACAGGGGGGGACTCCCTACGAGCAGTACTTC
TRBV5-5	.	.	TRBJ2-2	CASSWTPETGELFF	TGTGCCAGCAGCTGGACTCCTGAGACCGGGGAGCTGTTTTTT
TRBV6-5	.	TRBD1	TRBJ2-1	CASSYTGTGLDEQFF	TGTGCCAGCAGTTACACCGGGACAGGCCTCGATGAGCAGTTCTTC
TRBV28	.	.	TRBJ1-2	CASSTANYGYTF	TGTGCCAGCAGCACAGCTAACTATGGCTACACCTTC
TRBV19	once	.	TRBJ2-7	CASSINGRSYEQYF	TGTGCCAGTAGTATTAACGGCAGGAGCTACGAGCAGTACTTC
TRBV7-2	.	.	TRBJ1-2	CASSPGHQGYGYTF	TGTGCCAGCAGCCCCGGGCACCAGGGCTATGGCTACACCTTC
TRBV11-2	.	TRBD1	TRBJ2-7	CASSRTGDEQYF	TGTGCCAGCAGCCGGACAGGGGACGAGCAGTACTTC
TRBV5-1	.	TRBD1	TRBJ1-1	CASTWTGSTEAFF	TGCGCCAGCACTTGGACAGGGTCGACTGAAGCTTTCTTT
TRBV5-1	.	TRBD1	TRBJ2-7	CASSLDRGYEQYF	TGCGCCAGCAGCCTCGACAGGGGCTACGAGCAGTACTTC
TRBV7-9	.	.	TRBJ1-2	CASSPIRDTPTRISGYTF	TGTGCCAGCAGTCCTATCCGGGACACCCCCACAAGGATCTCTGGCTACACCTTC